These 22 T cell receptor beta chains originate from one sample sequenced in a study of cytomegalovirus exposure and HLA in healthy donors. The PCR was carried out with 60 Vbeta primers and 13 Jbeta primers. Using immunoSEQ multiplex PCR, the repertoire was profiled, and TCRdb retains in-frame clones only, with some absent. Seen here are about 180,000 clones, 79% observed once, and the top ten hold 0.69%. The sequenced sample was PBMCs. Receptors originate from a woman in her thirties or forties in good health and CMV-seronegative.

In this sample, this clone turned up once. In this CDR3 the conserved last residue, phenylalanine or tryptophan, is missing, so a read error is likely. The rearrangement joins TRBV2 to TRBJ1-2; no definite D call. Between the trimmed V and J ends, which lost 1 base and 4 bases, there was a span of 10 bases. Per germline, CDR1 SNHLY and CDR2 FYNNEI. This CDR3 contains 14 residues. The CDR3 protein is CASSEEPGPYGYTV. The CDR3 DNA follows: TGTGCCAGCAGTGAAGAGCCAGGCCCCTATGGCTACACCGTC.

This clone was counted a few times. This sequence joins TRBV5-6 and TRBJ1-1, with D perhaps TRBD1 (5 bases). CDR1 and CDR2 from the germline V gene are SGHDT and YYEEEE. Trimming shortened V by 1 base and J by 4 bases, and 11 bases separated the two germline ends. This CDR3 is 14 amino acids long. CDR3 bases: TGTGCCAGCAGCTTGCCAGGCAGGGCCACTGAAGCTTTCTTT. Amino acids: CASSLPGRATEAFF. The complete variable domain, with remaining parts taken from reference TRBV5-6 and TRBJ1-1, reads DAGVTQSPTHLIKTRGQQVTLRCSPKSGHDTVSWYQQALGQGPQFIFQYYEEEERQRGNFPDRFSGHQFPNYSSELNVNALLLGDSALYLCASSLPGRATEAFFGQGTRLTVV.

A note on this clone: This sample also contains other DNA sequences that code for the same CDR3. The V and J genes are TRBV6-5 and TRBJ2-7, with a weak D call TRBD1 (7 bases). Germline-derived CDR1 and CDR2 are MNHEY and SVGAGI. Trimming removed 0 bases at V and 0 bases at J, with 12 bases between. The CDR3 spans 16 residues. The CDR3 nucleotides read TGTGCCAGCAGTTACTCATACAGGGGAGGCTCCTACGAGCAGTACTTC. Translation: CASSYSYRGGSYEQYF.

The chain links TRBV4-3 to TRBJ2-7, with 10 positions matching TRBD2. Germline CDR1 LGHNA, CDR2 YSLEER. V lost 1 base, J lost 3 bases, and 9 bases stayed unmatched. The CDR3 runs to 17 residues. Here the CDR3 DNA reads TGCGCCAGCAGCCAAGGTCACAGCGGGAGGGATTTCTACGAGCAGTACTTC. Its translation: CASSQGHSGRDFYEQYF.

The chain carries TRBV19 and TRBJ2-3, with 11 bases lining up with TRBD2. This CDR3 comprises 15 residues. With 4 bases clipped from V and 4 bases from J, the junction kept 4 bases outside the gene matches. Germline CDR1 reads LNHDA; CDR2 reads SQIVND (reference sequence). CDR3: CASSRTSGSSDTQYF. Written as DNA, the CDR3 is TGTGCCAGTAGTAGGACTAGCGGGTCATCAGATACGCAGTATTTT.

The chain uses TRBV27 and TRBJ1-2; D is ambiguous. Germline V gene data show CDR1 as MNHEY and CDR2 as SMNVEV (reference sequence). V was trimmed by 3 bases and J by 3 bases, leaving 11 bases between them. The CDR3 is made up of 14 amino acids. In DNA, the CDR3 is TGTGCCAGCAGTTTTTCGGGTGATTACTATGGCTACACCTTC. The encoded protein is CASSFSGDYYGYTF.

J is TRBJ1-2 and V is TRBV7-2, with 11 bases identical to TRBD1. Germline V CDR1 and CDR2: SGHTA, FQGNSA. V lost 1 base and J lost 8; bases outside the gene matches: 3. The CDR3 totals 14 residues. The CDR3 bases are TGTGCCAGCAGCTTAGGGGACAGGGGGGTCGGCTACACCTTC. Translated: CASSLGDRGVGYTF.

This chain joins TRBV29-1 and TRBJ1-6, with 10 bases that match TRBD1. The germline V gene encodes CDR1 SQVTM and CDR2 ANQGSEA. V trimming: 6 bases; J trimming: 7 bases; junction bases outside the gene matches: 6. The CDR3 sequence is 14 residues long. DNA of the CDR3: TGCAGCGTCGGACAGGGGGATCGGAATTCACCCCTCCACTTT. The encoded protein is CSVGQGDRNSPLHF.

This rearrangement joins TRBV11-3 to TRBJ1-2, with TRBD1 as a possible D gene (6 bases). Germline CDR1 SGHNT, CDR2 YENEEA. CDR3 size: 17 residues. V gave up 5 bases and J gave up 1 base, with 20 bases separating them. The CDR3 DNA reads as TGTGCCAGCAGCGATCAAGGCCGGGACAAGTTTAACTATGGCTACACCTTC. Its protein product is CASSDQGRDKFNYGYTF. Combining the CDR3 with reference TRBV11-3 and TRBJ1-2 gives the whole variable domain EAGVVQSPRYKIIEKKQPVAFWCNPISGHNTLYWYLQNLGQGPELLIRYENEEAVDDSQLPKDRFSAERLKGVDSTLKIQPAELGDSAVYLCASSDQGRDKFNYGYTFGSGTRLTVV.

V gene TRBV27 combines with J gene TRBJ2-1, with 10 nucleotides matching TRBD2. From germline, CDR1 is MNHEY and CDR2 SMNVEV (reference sequence). The CDR3 is 15 amino acids. Germline trimming cut 4 bases from V and 8 bases from J; bases unmatched to any gene: 8. The CDR3 DNA is TGTGCCAGCAGTTCTAATCCTAGCGGGAGCTATGAGCAGTTCTTC. It specifies CASSSNPSGSYEQFF.

This chain joins TRBV5-6 and TRBJ1-2; TRBD1 matches at 8 bases. Per germline, CDR1 SGHDT and CDR2 YYEEEE. This CDR3 contains 14 residues. J was trimmed by 8 bases and V by 4 bases; bases with no gene match: 10. CDR3 sequence (DNA): TGTGCCAGCAGCATAATGACAGGGGAGGGCGGCTACACCTTC. Translation gives CASSIMTGEGGYTF.

J is TRBJ1-2 and V is TRBV28, with a weak D call TRBD1 (6 bases). The CDR3 runs 15 residues. Trimming took 5 bases from V and 5 from J, leaving 18 bases between them. The V gene's germline CDR1 is MDHEN and CDR2 SYDVKM. The CDR3 protein is CASSPGTTPGYGYTF. CDR3 nucleotide sequence: TGTGCCAGCAGTCCCGGGACAACTCCTGGATATGGCTACACCTTC.

The chain joins TRBV25-1 to TRBJ2-1; 9 bases match TRBD2. Trimming removed 3 bases from V and 9 bases from J; junction bases left unmatched: 9. The germline V gene encodes CDR1 MGHDK and CDR2 SYGVNS. This CDR3 comprises 15 residues. CDR3 residues: CASSDAGGPVSEQFF. The CDR3 nucleotides are TGTGCCAGCAGTGATGCGGGGGGGCCGGTAAGTGAGCAGTTCTTC.

The genes are TRBV7-8 and TRBJ2-7, with 13 bases fitting TRBD2. Germline CDR1 reads SGHVS; CDR2 reads FQNEAQ. The CDR3 sequence is 16 residues long. V gave up 5 bases and J gave up 3 bases; unmatched junction bases: 7. The CDR3 spells CASSPGLAGAIYEQYF. The CDR3 DNA is TGTGCCAGCAGCCCAGGACTAGCGGGAGCGATCTACGAGCAGTACTTC.

The chain combines TRBV28 with TRBJ2-4; 9 nucleotides line up with TRBD1. V trimming: 6 bases; J trimming: 1 base; junction bases outside the gene matches: 10. There are 17 residues in the CDR3. The germline gives CDR1 MDHEN, CDR2 SYDVKM. CDR3 sequence reads: CASSTIDRGRAKNIQYF. The CDR3 DNA sequence: TGTGCCAGCAGCACAATCGACAGGGGGAGGGCCAAAAACATTCAGTACTTC.

V gene TRBV27 combines with J gene TRBJ1-4, with D perhaps matching TRBD1 (5 bases). From germline, CDR1 is MNHEY and CDR2 SMNVEV (reference sequence). The CDR3 length is 14 residues. Between the trimmed V and J ends, which lost 5 bases and 8 bases, there was a span of 15 bases. The CDR3 DNA sequence: TGTGCCAGCAGTCCTCGACAGCTTGGAGAAAAACTGTTTTTT. Translation gives CASSPRQLGEKLFF.

The chain is built from TRBV2 and TRBJ2-7; perhaps TRBD1 as D (6 bases). Germline lookup yields CDR1 SNHLY and CDR2 FYNNEI. V lost 6 bases and J lost 3, with 15 bases in between. This CDR3 spans 14 amino acids. For the CDR3, the DNA is TGTGCCAGCAGCGACCAGGGGAACTTCTACGAGCAGTACTTC. Amino acids: CASSDQGNFYEQYF.

This clone was detected only a few times. CDR3 nucleotide sequence: TGTGCCAGCAGCCCATGGGGGGGCGATGAAAAACTGTTTTTT. This codes for CASSPWGGDEKLFF. The chain combines TRBV28 with TRBJ1-4; D possibly corresponds to TRBD1 (6 bases). With 6 bases removed from V and 6 bases from J, the gap between germline ends came to 14 bases. The CDR3 sequence is 14 residues long. CDR1 is MDHEN, CDR2 SYDVKM, per germline.

Written as DNA, the CDR3 is TGTGCCAGCAGGGGCCCGGATAGCGGGAGGGTAGGTGGGGTCACAGATACGCAGTATTTT. Translated, it gives CASRGPDSGRVGGVTDTQYF. The rearrangement joins TRBV27 to TRBJ2-3; 11 nucleotides agree with TRBD2. Germline V gene lookup returns CDR1 MNHEY and CDR2 SMNVEV (reference sequence). The CDR3 sequence is 20 residues long. V lost 6 bases and J lost 2; bases outside the gene matches: 19.

This chain connects TRBV7-3 to TRBJ2-3; D remains unclear. Per germline, CDR1 SGHTA and CDR2 FQGTGA. This CDR3 is 14 amino acids long. With 5 bases removed from V and 2 bases from J, the gap between germline ends came to 11 bases. The CDR3 DNA is TGTGCCAGCAGCCCTACACAGTTCACAGATACGCAGTATTTT. Protein sequence: CASSPTQFTDTQYF. The full variable domain, rest sourced from reference TRBV7-3 and TRBJ2-3, is GAGVSQTPSNKVTEKGKYVELRCDPISGHTALYWYRQSLGQGPEFLIYFQGTGAADDSGLPNDRFFAVRPEGSVSTLKIQRTERGDSAVYLCASSPTQFTDTQYFGPGTRLTVL.

V and J are TRBV30 and TRBJ1-6, with D unclear. CDR1 GTSNPN and CDR2 SVGIG come from the germline V gene (reference sequence). Trimming removed 3 bases from V and 9 bases from J, with 6 bases in between. This CDR3 comprises 11 residues. The CDR3 DNA sequence: TGTGCCTGGAGAAGCGGTTCACCCCTCCACTTT. Protein product: CAWRSGSPLHF.

In this sample, this clone turned up a few times. The V gene is TRBV7-2, the J gene TRBJ2-7; 7 bases align to TRBD2. The J segment lost 0 bases and the V segment lost 1 base, leaving 6 bases of the junction unmatched. The germline gives CDR1 SGHTA, CDR2 FQGNSA. The CDR3 covers 16 residues. The DNA of the CDR3 is TGTGCCAGCAGCTTAGGGCGAGCGGGAAGCTCCTACGAGCAGTACTTC. Amino acids: CASSLGRAGSSYEQYF. The full variable domain, its missing parts supplied by reference TRBV7-2 and TRBJ2-7, is GAGVSQSPSNKVTEKGKDVELRCDPISGHTALYWYRQSLGQGLEFLIYFQGNSAPDKSGLPSDRFSAERTGGSVSTLTIQRTQQEDSAVYLCASSLGRAGSSYEQYFGPGTRLTVT.